The T cell receptor beta chain under discussion was sequenced for a study of shared clonotypes between healthy human individuals. Regarding the study as a whole: Depth was large, yet rarefaction showed that sorted-subset sequencing was incomplete. Generation probability values for non-shared clonotypes were lower than those for clonotypes shared by all four donors. The diversity represented, both genetic and in exposure history, was limited by few donors.

Some clones are missing from TCRdb's copy, which holds only in-frame ones; the method was immunoSEQ multiplex PCR. The sample yields under 2,000,000 clones, roughly 95% seen once. Naivety among CD8 cells was defined by CD45RO negativity and positive CCR7 selection, thereby excluding terminally differentiated effector memory CD45RA+ cells. Losses at the gene ends were 1 base for V and 3 bases for J; bases not matched to a gene: 4. Germline V CDR1 and CDR2: SEHNR, FQNEAQ (reference sequence). The CDR3 totals 15 residues. Turning to this clone: Its antigen is as yet unknown.

The source of this sequence is a man younger than 30 in good health. V is TRBV7-9 and J is TRBJ2-7; 9 bases agree with TRBD2. The specimen sequenced was naive CD8+ T cells sorted from blood. This CDR3 reads CASSLGAGGVYEQYF. CDR3 coding DNA: TGTGCCAGCAGCTTAGGGGCGGGAGGGGTCTACGAGCAGTACTTC.